This T cell receptor beta chain was sequenced during a study of blood T cells in healthy people across ages. Findings and caveats of the study: Unsorted PBMC input precluded a conclusive naive versus antigen-experienced comparison. The study regarded diversity estimates from one million T cells as underestimates.

About this clonotype: Its antigen is not identified.

The use of a sample-barcoded 5' primer and a J-beta primer mix characterized a second PCR of about 7 to 12 cycles. TCRdb re-called the 5' RACE reads with MiXCR, one entry per CDR3 protein. Altogether more than 1,000,000 distinct CDR3 sequences are present, 20% to 25% being singletons, with the ten largest covering around 0.75%. CDR1 and CDR2 (germline): SNHLY, FYNNEI. The CDR3 consists of 18 residues. Trimming stripped 8 bases from V and 0 bases from J, with 23 bases between. Another study also made use of these data, one on T cells of mothers and their children. Turning to that study: From each mother came over 8 million TCR beta CDR3 reads, and from each child came around 2.7 million. Researchers report slightly higher, though non-significant, overlap in related mother-child pairs than in unrelated pairs.

This clonotype was sampled from a girl aged 2 to 9 in good health. The sequenced sample was blood. V is TRBV2 and J is TRBJ2-4; D possibly matches TRBD1 or TRBD2 (5 bases each). The CDR3 nucleotides read TGTGCCAGCGGACCGGGGCCCCTATCTTACCTAGCCAAAAACATTCAGTACTTC. Translating it yields CASGPGPLSYLAKNIQYF.